The entry below describes one TCR beta chain. Its cognate antigen is unknown. The record originates from a study of PD-1 blockade in classical Hodgkin lymphoma. General study findings and limits: Reported baseline diversity: healthy donors highest, relapsed/refractory patients lowest. The repertoire differences lack a defined cause, possibly disease activity or prior therapy.

Time point of the sample: newly diagnosed, previously untreated cHL patient sample. The authors used newly diagnosed, untreated classical Hodgkin lymphoma PBMCs as comparison. Profiling relied on immunoSEQ multiplex PCR, and the TCRdb table lists in-frame clones only, not all of them. Of roughly 77,000 clones in the sample, nearly 95% were seen once. CDR1 KGHSY and CDR2 FQNENV come from the germline V gene. Trimming removed 8 bases from V and 0 bases from J, with 19 bases in between. CDR3 length: 16 amino acids. This sequence joins TRBV16 and TRBJ1-1; D is unclear. This clonotype was obtained from a human donor with classical Hodgkin lymphoma. Sequenced sample: peripheral blood mononuclear cells (PBMCs). The CDR3: CASAQFSAGVNTEAFF. CDR3 in DNA: TGTGCCAGCGCTCAATTCTCGGCGGGTGTGAACACTGAAGCTTTCTTT.